This T cell receptor (beta chain) was captured by sequencing in a study of T cells after yellow fever vaccination. Overall study results and limits: Clones that expanded after primary vaccination mostly reappeared after the booster (less than 98% CD4, 70% to 90% CD8).

Unmatched junction bases numbered 3, after V lost 0 bases and J lost 5 bases. CDR3 length: 15 amino acids. The V gene's germline CDR1 is MRHNA and CDR2 SNTAGT. Template-switching 5'RACE yielded the TCR cDNA; a universal primer site and UMIs were added in the process. TCRdb redid the calling of the 5' RACE reads with MiXCR, one entry per CDR3 protein. Of approximately 550,000 distinct CDR3 sequences listed, 15% to 20% are singletons. This clonotype was counted only a few times. The antigen remains undetermined. The TCR sequence derives from a man aged 30 to 45 who received the YFV17D yellow fever vaccine. V and J are TRBV6-4 and TRBJ2-3; 9 nucleotides match TRBD2. The sequencing here drew on PBMCs, taken 15 days after the yellow fever booster vaccination. The CDR3 reads CASSDSGLARDTQYF. In DNA form, the CDR3 reads TGTGCCAGCAGTGACTCCGGACTAGCGCGAGATACGCAGTATTTT.